This T cell receptor (beta chain) was identified during a study of patients and donors after allogeneic stem cell transplantation. Trimming took off 3 bases at V and 0 bases at J, with 12 bases between the two ends. The CDR3 extends over 15 amino acids. CDR1 is MGHDK and CDR2 is SYGVNS in the germline V gene. TCRdb reprocessed the RT-PCR reads with MiXCR, giving one entry per CDR3 protein. The data show hundreds of thousands of distinct CDR3 sequences, around 14% seen once. The chain links TRBV25-1 to TRBJ2-7, with D perhaps being TRBD1 or TRBD2 (5 bases each). The sequence derives from a human donor who was either an allogeneic HSCT recipient or a stem cell or donor lymphocyte infusion donor (not recorded which). It is not recorded whose cells these are; they may come from a transplant donor. Sequenced: blood, either unsorted or a sorted T cell fraction (not recorded which). The CDR3 region has the DNA TGTGCCAGCAGTGATTTGACCGGGACCTCCTACGAGCAGTACTTC. This encodes CASSDLTGTSYEQYF.